This record concerns one TCR beta chain sequence. Its antigen is unknown. The data originate from a study of cytomegalovirus exposure and HLA in healthy donors. Study observations and caveats: Cytomegalovirus-associated status was assigned to about 160 TCR beta chains. Earlier findings revealed that most TCR beta V segments proved productive either about 87% or about 30% of the time. It was reported in a later analysis that an Asian-associated ancestry cluster showed fewer N-insertions than the approximately 700-donor mean. A later analysis reported that several of the most significant clusters appeared to be linked to common viral pathogens, among them Epstein-Barr virus.

V shed 2 bases and J 0 bases; nucleotides not matched to a gene: 6. Per the germline V gene, CDR1 is SGHNT and CDR2 is YYREEE (reference sequence). CDR3 length equals 16 residues. The PCR employed 60 Vbeta primers together with 13 Jbeta primers. Data came from immunoSEQ multiplex PCR; TCRdb stores just in-frame clones and leaves some out. This sample yields approximately 74,000 clones, of which 70% to 85% are seen a single time; 7.2% belongs to the top ten. This chain uses TRBV5-4 with TRBJ1-2; 8 bases are shared with TRBD1. The receptor was isolated from a middle-aged woman in good health and CMV-seronegative. The sequenced sample was PBMCs. CDR3 in DNA: TGTGCCAGCAGCTTCAGGGGGCTACAACCTAACTATGGCTACACCTTC. Translation: CASSFRGLQPNYGYTF.